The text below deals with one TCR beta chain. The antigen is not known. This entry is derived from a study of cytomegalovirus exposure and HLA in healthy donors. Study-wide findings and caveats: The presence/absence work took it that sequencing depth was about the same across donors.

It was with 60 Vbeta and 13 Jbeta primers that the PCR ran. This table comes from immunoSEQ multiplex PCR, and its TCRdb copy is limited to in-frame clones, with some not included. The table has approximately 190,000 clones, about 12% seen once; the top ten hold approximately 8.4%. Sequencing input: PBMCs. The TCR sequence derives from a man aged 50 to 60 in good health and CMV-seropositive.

CDR3 protein: CASSLARETAYSNQPQHF. As DNA, the CDR3 is TGTGCCAGCAGCTTAGCGCGAGAGACAGCTTATAGCAATCAGCCCCAGCATTTT. The chain employs TRBV7-2 and TRBJ1-5; D is perhaps TRBD1 (5 bases). The germline V gene encodes CDR1 SGHTA and CDR2 FQGNSA. V lost 0 bases and J lost 0, with 15 bases in between. CDR3 size: 18 residues.